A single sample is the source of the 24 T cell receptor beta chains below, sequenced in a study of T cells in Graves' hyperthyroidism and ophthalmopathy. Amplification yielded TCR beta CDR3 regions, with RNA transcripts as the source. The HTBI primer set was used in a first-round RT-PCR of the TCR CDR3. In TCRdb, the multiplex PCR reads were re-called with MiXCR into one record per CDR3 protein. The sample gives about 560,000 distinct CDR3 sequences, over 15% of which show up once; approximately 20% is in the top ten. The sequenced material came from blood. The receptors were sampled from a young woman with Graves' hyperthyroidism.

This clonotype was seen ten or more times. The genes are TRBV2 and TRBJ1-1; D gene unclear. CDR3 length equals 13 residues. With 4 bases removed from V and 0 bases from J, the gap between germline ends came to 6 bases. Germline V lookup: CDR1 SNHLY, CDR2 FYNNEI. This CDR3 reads CASSGELNTEAFF. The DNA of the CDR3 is TGTGCCAGCAGTGGAGAGTTGAACACTGAAGCTTTCTTT.

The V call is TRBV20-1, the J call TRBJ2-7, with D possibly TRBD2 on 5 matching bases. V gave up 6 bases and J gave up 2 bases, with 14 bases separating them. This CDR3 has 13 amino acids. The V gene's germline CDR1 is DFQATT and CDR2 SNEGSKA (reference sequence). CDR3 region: CSAIHTEAYEQYF. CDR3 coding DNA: TGCAGTGCCATACACACGGAGGCCTACGAGCAGTACTTC.

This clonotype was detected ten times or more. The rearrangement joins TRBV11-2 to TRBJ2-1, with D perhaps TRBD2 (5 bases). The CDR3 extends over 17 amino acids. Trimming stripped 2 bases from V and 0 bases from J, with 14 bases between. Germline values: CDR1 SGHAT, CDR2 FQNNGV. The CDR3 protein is CASSLPGGLSSYNEQFF. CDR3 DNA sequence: TGTGCCAGCAGCTTACCCGGAGGTCTGAGCTCCTACAATGAGCAGTTCTTC.

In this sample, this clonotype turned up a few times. CDR3 nucleotides: TGCGCCAGCAGCCAAGATCTGACGGAGCGCGACACCGGGGAGCTGTTTTTT. It is translated as CASSQDLTERDTGELFF. The V gene is TRBV4-1, the J gene TRBJ2-2, with unresolved D. CDR1 MGHRA and CDR2 YSYEKL come from the germline V gene. Trimming left V 0 bases short and J 3 bases short, with 14 bases between. This CDR3 is 17 amino acids long.

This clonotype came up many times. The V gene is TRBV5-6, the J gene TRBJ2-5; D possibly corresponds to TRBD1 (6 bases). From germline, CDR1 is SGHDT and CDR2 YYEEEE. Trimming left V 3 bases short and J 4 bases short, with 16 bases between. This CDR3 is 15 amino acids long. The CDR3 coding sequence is TGTGCCAGCAGCTACGGACAGCTCTCGACAGAGACCCAGTACTTC. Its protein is CASSYGQLSTETQYF.

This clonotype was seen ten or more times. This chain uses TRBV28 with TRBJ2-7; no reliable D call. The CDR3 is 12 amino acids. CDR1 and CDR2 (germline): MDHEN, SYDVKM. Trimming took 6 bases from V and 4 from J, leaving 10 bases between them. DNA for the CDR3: TGTGCCAGCAGAAAACTCGGTTACGAGCAGTACTTC. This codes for CASRKLGYEQYF. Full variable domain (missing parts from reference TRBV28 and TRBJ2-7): DVKVTQSSRYLVKRTGEKVFLECVQDMDHENMFWYRQDPGLGLRLIYFSYDVKMKEKGDIPEGYSVSREKKERFSLILESASTNQTSMYLCASRKLGYEQYFGPGTRLTVT.

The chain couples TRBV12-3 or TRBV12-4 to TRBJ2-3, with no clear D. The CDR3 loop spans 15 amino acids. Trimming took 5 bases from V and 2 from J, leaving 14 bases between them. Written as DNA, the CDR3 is TGTGCCAGCAGTCTTTCCGGGTCCTACACAGATACGCAGTATTTT. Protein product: CASSLSGSYTDTQYF.

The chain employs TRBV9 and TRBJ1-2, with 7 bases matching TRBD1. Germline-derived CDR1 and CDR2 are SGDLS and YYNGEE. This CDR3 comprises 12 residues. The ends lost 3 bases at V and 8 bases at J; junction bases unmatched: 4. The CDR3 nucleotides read TGTGCCAGCAGCGCGAGGGGGCGAGGCTACACCTTC. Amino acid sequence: CASSARGRGYTF.

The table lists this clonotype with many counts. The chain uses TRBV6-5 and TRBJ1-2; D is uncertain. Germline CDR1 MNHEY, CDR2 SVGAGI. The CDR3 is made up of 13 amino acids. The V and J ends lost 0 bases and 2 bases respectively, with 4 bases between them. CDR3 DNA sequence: TGTGCCAGCAGTTACTCGTGGAACTATGGCTACACCTTC. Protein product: CASSYSWNYGYTF.

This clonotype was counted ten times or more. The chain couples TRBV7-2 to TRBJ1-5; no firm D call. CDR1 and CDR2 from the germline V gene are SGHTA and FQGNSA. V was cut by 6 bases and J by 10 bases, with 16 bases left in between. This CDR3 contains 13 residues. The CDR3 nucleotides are TGTGCCAGCAGTCCCCAACCTTTAGAACCCCAGCATTTT. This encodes CASSPQPLEPQHF.

The CDR3 region has the DNA TGTGCCAGCAGTTACTCGACCGCGGGAAATGGCTACACCTTC. It codes for CASSYSTAGNGYTF. This chain uses TRBV6-5 with TRBJ1-2; D is undetermined. The CDR3 contains 14 residues. V shed 0 bases and J shed 6 bases, with 11 bases lying between them. Germline-derived CDR1 and CDR2 are MNHEY and SVGAGI.

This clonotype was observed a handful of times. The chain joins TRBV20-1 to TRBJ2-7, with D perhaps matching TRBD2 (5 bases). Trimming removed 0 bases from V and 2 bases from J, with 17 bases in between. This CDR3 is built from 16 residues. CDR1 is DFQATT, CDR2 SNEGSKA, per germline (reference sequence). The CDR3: CSARDLEGKEPYEQYF. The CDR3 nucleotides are TGCAGTGCTAGAGATCTCGAGGGAAAAGAACCCTACGAGCAGTACTTC.

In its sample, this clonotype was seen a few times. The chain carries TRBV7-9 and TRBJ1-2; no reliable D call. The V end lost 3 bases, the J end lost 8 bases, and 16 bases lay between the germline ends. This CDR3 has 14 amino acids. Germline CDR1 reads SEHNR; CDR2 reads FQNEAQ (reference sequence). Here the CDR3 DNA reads TGTGCCAGCAGCTTGTCCCGACAACCGATAGGCTACACCTTC. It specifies CASSLSRQPIGYTF.

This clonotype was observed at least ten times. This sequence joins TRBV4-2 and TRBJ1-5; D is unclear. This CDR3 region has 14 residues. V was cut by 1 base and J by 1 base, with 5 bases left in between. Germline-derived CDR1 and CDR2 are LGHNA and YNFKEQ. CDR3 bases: TGTGCCAGCAGCCAAGTCGACAGCAATCAGCCCCAGCATTTT. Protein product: CASSQVDSNQPQHF.

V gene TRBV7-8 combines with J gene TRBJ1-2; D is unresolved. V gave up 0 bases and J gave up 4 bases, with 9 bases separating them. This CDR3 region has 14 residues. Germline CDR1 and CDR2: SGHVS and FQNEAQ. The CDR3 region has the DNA TGTGCCAGCAGCTTAGCAAGCCAACCCTATGGCTACACCTTC. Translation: CASSLASQPYGYTF.

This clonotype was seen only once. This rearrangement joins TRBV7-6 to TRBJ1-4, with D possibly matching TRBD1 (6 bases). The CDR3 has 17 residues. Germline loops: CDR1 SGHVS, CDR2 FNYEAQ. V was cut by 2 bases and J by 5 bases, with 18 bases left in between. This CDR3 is CASSLSPLTGRNEKLFF. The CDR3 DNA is TGTGCCAGCAGCTTAAGCCCACTCACAGGGAGGAATGAAAAACTGTTTTTT.

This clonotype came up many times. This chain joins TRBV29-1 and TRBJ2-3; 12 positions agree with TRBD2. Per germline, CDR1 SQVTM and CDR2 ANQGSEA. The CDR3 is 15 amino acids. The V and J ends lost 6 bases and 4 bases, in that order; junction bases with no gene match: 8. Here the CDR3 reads CSVRELAGGPDTQYF. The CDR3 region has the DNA TGCAGCGTGCGAGAACTAGCGGGAGGTCCAGATACGCAGTATTTT.

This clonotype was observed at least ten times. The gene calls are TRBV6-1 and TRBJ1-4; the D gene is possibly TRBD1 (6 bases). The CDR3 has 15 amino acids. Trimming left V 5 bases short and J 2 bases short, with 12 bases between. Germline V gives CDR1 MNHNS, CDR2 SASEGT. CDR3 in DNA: TGTGCCAGCAGTAGGGGGGAGACCACTAATGAAAAACTGTTTTTT. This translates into CASSRGETTNEKLFF.

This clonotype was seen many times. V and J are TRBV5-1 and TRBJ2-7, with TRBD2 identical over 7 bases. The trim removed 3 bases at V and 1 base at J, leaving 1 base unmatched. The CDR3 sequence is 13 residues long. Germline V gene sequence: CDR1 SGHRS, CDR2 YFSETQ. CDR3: CASSWTSSYEQYF. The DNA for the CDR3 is TGCGCCAGCAGCTGGACTAGTTCCTACGAGCAGTACTTC.

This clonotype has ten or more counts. In DNA, the CDR3 is TGTGCCAGCAGTTACGGGCGTAAGGGGGGACCCTACGAGCAGTACTTC. Its protein is CASSYGRKGGPYEQYF. This chain connects TRBV6-6 to TRBJ2-7, with D tentatively TRBD1 or TRBD2 (6 bases each). Trimming removed 2 bases at V and 2 bases at J, with 16 bases between. CDR1 and CDR2 from the germline V gene are MNHNY and SVGAGI (reference sequence). This CDR3 has 16 residues.

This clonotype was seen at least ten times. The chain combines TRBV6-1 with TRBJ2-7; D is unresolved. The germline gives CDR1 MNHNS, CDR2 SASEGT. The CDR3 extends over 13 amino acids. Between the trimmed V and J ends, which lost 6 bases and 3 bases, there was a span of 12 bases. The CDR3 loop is CASSYAEFYEQYF. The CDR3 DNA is TGTGCCAGCAGCTATGCAGAGTTCTACGAGCAGTACTTC.

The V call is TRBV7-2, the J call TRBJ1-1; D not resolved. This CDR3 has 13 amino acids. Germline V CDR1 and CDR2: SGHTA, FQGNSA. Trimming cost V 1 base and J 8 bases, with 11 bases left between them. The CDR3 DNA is TGTGCCAGCAGCTTAGGTCTGGGCTCAGAAGCTTTCTTT. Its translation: CASSLGLGSEAFF.

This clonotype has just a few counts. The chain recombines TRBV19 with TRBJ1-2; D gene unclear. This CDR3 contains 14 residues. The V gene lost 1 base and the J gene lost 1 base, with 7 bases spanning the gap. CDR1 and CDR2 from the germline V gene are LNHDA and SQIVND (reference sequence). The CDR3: CASSIGANNYGYTF. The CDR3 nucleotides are TGTGCCAGTAGTATAGGGGCAAATAACTATGGCTACACCTTC.

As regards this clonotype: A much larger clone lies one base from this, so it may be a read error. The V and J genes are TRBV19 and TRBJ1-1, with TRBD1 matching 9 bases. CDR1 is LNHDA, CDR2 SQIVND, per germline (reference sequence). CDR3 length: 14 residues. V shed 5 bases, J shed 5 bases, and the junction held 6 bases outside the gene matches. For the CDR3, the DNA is TGTGCCAGTAGTGTGGGGACAGGGACGACTGAAGCTTTCTTT. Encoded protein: CASSVGTGTTEAFF. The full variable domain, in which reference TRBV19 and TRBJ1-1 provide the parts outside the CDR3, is DGGITQSPKYLFRKEGQNVTLSCEQNLNHDAMYWYRQDPGQGLRLIYYSQIVNDFQKGDIAEGYSVSREKKESFPLTVTSAQKNPTAFYLCASSVGTGTTEAFFGQGTRLTVV.